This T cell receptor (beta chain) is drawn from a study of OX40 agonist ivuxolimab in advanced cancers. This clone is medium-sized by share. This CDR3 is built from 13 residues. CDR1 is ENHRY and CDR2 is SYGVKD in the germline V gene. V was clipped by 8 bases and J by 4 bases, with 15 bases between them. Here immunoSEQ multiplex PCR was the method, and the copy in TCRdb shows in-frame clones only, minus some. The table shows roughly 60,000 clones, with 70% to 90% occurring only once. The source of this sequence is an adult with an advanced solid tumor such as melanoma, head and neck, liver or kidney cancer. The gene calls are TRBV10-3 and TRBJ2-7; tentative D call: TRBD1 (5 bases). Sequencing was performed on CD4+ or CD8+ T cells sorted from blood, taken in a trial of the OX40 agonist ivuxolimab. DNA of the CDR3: TGTGCCATCGGGGCAGGCGGAACATACGAGCAGTACTTC. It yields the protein CAIGAGGTYEQYF.